This note documents a single T cell receptor beta chain sequence. Its antigen is still unknown. CDR3 length: 14 residues. Germline-derived CDR1 and CDR2 are KGHSH and LQKENI. Germline trimming cut 4 bases from V and 7 bases from J; bases unmatched to any gene: 7. The sample is drawn from a study of T cell responses to AZD1222 COVID-19 vaccine. General study findings and limits: Scientists sampled the repertoires only once the peak T cell response had passed. In the spike-specific TCR repertoire, nearly half reportedly target unmutated variant regions. A mostly white British donor set with more females was recruited, and clonal diversity was possibly underestimated.

Method: immunoSEQ multiplex PCR; TCRdb's copy keeps in-frame clones and lacks some. Of over 140,000 clones detected, around 90% appear once; the ten largest clones hold about 5.5%. The TCR originated in an adult in good health. The sequencing used peripheral blood, collected on day 0 of AZD1222 vaccination. The rearrangement joins TRBV18 to TRBJ1-2; 9 bases are a match to TRBD1. The CDR3 spells CASSRGNRGLGYTF. In nucleotides, the CDR3 is TGTGCCAGCTCACGGGGCAACAGGGGGCTTGGCTACACCTTC.